The 29 T cell receptor beta chains below come from one sample, sequenced in a study of shared clonotypes between healthy human individuals. Using immunoSEQ multiplex PCR, the repertoire was profiled, and TCRdb retains in-frame clones only, with some absent. The sample yields 2 million to 2.5 million clones, approximately 96% seen once. The sample was naive CD4+ T cells sorted from blood. Described subset: CD45RA+ positively selected. Receptor source: a man aged 18 to 35 in good health.

The rearrangement uses TRBV4-2 and TRBJ1-4; D not certain. Trimming cost V 0 bases and J 7 bases, with 15 bases left between them. Germline assignment: CDR1 LGHNA and CDR2 YNFKEQ. The CDR3 has 16 amino acids. Written as DNA, the CDR3 is TGTGCCAGCAGCCAAGATCTCGTAGGCCCCAGTGAAAAACTGTTTTTT. This codes for CASSQDLVGPSEKLFF.

V usage is TRBV7-2 and J usage is TRBJ1-2; D gene ambiguous. Per germline, CDR1 SGHTA and CDR2 FQGNSA. V lost 2 bases and J lost 1, with 2 bases in between. This CDR3 contains 12 residues. CDR3 in DNA: TGTGCCAGCAGCTTAAATAACTATGGCTACACCTTC. It is translated as CASSLNNYGYTF. Full variable domain (remainder filled in from reference TRBV7-2 and TRBJ1-2): GAGVSQSPSNKVTEKGKDVELRCDPISGHTALYWYRQSLGQGLEFLIYFQGNSAPDKSGLPSDRFSAERTGGSVSTLTIQRTQQEDSAVYLCASSLNNYGYTFGSGTRLTVV.

This chain connects TRBV14 to TRBJ2-7, with 8 bases fitting TRBD1. The V gene end was trimmed by 5 bases and the J gene end by 3 bases; junction bases not matched to a gene: 12. Germline CDR1 reads SGHDN; CDR2 reads FVKESK. CDR3 length: 16 amino acids. The CDR3 DNA sequence: TGTGCCAGCAGCATATACCACGGGACAGGTTACTACGAGCAGTACTTC. This codes for CASSIYHGTGYYEQYF.

V usage is TRBV12-5 and J usage is TRBJ2-6; D is undetermined. Germline values: CDR1 LGHNT, CDR2 FRNRAP. The CDR3 runs 18 residues. V was cut by 3 bases and J by 0 bases, with 15 bases left in between. The CDR3 DNA sequence: TGTGCTAGTGGTTTATCAGCCAAGGATTACTCTGGGGCCAACGTCCTGACTTTC. The encoded protein is CASGLSAKDYSGANVLTF.

Note on this clone: The sample carries other DNA sequences with the same CDR3. The CDR3 region is CAWDRGGNQPQHF. DNA of the CDR3: TGTGCCTGGGACAGGGGAGGCAATCAGCCCCAGCATTTT. The chain employs TRBV30 and TRBJ1-5, with 8 bases fitting TRBD1. With V trimmed by 5 bases and J by 2 bases, 2 bases remained unmatched. The CDR3 covers 13 residues. The V gene's germline CDR1 is GTSNPN and CDR2 SVGIG (reference sequence). Combining the CDR3 with reference TRBV30 and TRBJ1-5 gives the whole variable domain SQTIHQWPATLVQPVGSPLSLECTVEGTSNPNLYWYRQAAGRGLQLLFYSVGIGQISSEVPQNLSASRPQDRQFILSSKKLLLSDSGFYLCAWDRGGNQPQHFGDGTRLSIL.

The J gene is TRBJ2-4, the V gene TRBV6-7; D gene unclear. TRBV6-7 is an ORF; its function is uncertain. The CDR3 extends over 13 amino acids. V shed 2 bases and J shed 9 bases, with 11 bases lying between them. The CDR3 bases are TGTGCCAGCAGTTACGAGTGTAACGGCATTCAGTACTTC. It codes for CASSYECNGIQYF.

The chain employs TRBV2 and TRBJ2-5; the D gene is possibly TRBD2 (5 bases). The CDR3 contains 15 residues. Germline V gives CDR1 SNHLY, CDR2 FYNNEI. Trimming shortened V by 1 base and J by 4 bases, and 13 bases separated the two germline ends. The CDR3 loop is CASSEDWVRGETQYF. In nucleotides, the CDR3 is TGTGCCAGCAGTGAAGATTGGGTCCGGGGAGAGACCCAGTACTTC.

Regarding this clone: This CDR3 is also generated by other DNA sequences in the sample. V and J are TRBV10-3 and TRBJ2-3; 8 nucleotides align to TRBD2. Trimming took 8 bases from V and 1 from J; bases not matched to a gene: 8. CDR1 is ENHRY and CDR2 is SYGVKD in the germline V gene. This CDR3 spans 15 amino acids. The CDR3 region is CAISPGSGGTDTQYF. CDR3 bases: TGTGCCATCTCCCCAGGTAGCGGGGGCACAGATACGCAGTATTTT.

V is TRBV7-2 and J is TRBJ2-3, with D unclear. The CDR3 loop spans 13 amino acids. Germline-derived CDR1 and CDR2 are SGHTA and FQGNSA. The V gene lost 6 bases and the J gene lost 2 bases, with 9 bases spanning the gap. The CDR3 is CASSIAVTDTQYF. The CDR3 DNA follows: TGTGCCAGCAGTATAGCCGTCACAGATACGCAGTATTTT.

The rearrangement links TRBV5-4 to TRBJ2-3; unclear D gene. Germline V gives CDR1 SGHNT, CDR2 YYREEE (reference sequence). CDR3 length: 16 residues. V gave up 2 bases and J gave up 0 bases, with 13 bases separating them. The CDR3 here is CASSLDLGLSTDTQYF. As DNA, the CDR3 is TGTGCCAGCAGCTTAGATTTGGGTTTAAGCACAGATACGCAGTATTTT.

The V gene is TRBV15, the J gene TRBJ2-7; D unresolved. The CDR3 is made up of 15 amino acids. The germline V and J ends were trimmed by 0 bases and 0 bases, with 9 bases remaining between them. Germline CDR1 reads LNHNV; CDR2 reads YYDKDF (reference sequence). The CDR3 DNA sequence: TGTGCCACCAGCAGAGATCGGGCGGTCTCCTACGAGCAGTACTTC. Its translation: CATSRDRAVSYEQYF.

The CDR3 sequence: CASRPAASSYNEQFF. Written as DNA, the CDR3 is TGTGCCAGCAGGCCGGCGGCTAGCTCCTACAATGAGCAGTTCTTC. This chain links TRBV27 with TRBJ2-1; D ambiguous. The germline V gene has CDR1 MNHEY and CDR2 SMNVEV (reference sequence). V was shortened by 6 bases and J by 0 bases, with 12 bases between the two germline ends. CDR3 length: 15 amino acids.

This rearrangement joins TRBV19 to TRBJ2-5; D uncertain. Between the trimmed V and J ends, which lost 5 bases and 1 base, there was a span of 11 bases. The CDR3 length is 14 residues. Germline V lookup: CDR1 LNHDA, CDR2 SQIVND (reference sequence). DNA for the CDR3: TGTGCCAGTAGTTCTGGGCCCCTCCAAGAGACCCAGTACTTC. Its protein product is CASSSGPLQETQYF.

DNA for the CDR3: TGTGCCAGCAGCTTAGGGGGAAGCGCCTACACCTTC. Protein product: CASSLGGSAYTF. The gene calls are TRBV7-9 and TRBJ1-2; D is ambiguous. V lost 1 base, J lost 10 bases, and 10 bases lay in between. CDR3 length: 12 amino acids. Germline CDR1 SEHNR, CDR2 FQNEAQ (reference sequence). The full variable domain, completed using reference TRBV7-9 and TRBJ1-2, is DTGVSQNPRHKITKRGQNVTFRCDPISEHNRLYWYRQTLGQGPEFLTYFQNEAQLEKSRLLSDRFSAERPKGSFSTLEIQRTEQGDSAMYLCASSLGGSAYTFGSGTRLTVV.

This clone has only one observation. The junction departs from the called germline gene at one end, perhaps through a read error. The chain uses TRBV7-9 and TRBJ2-2; D call uncertain. The V gene's germline CDR1 is SEHNR and CDR2 FQNEAQ (reference sequence). This CDR3 is 13 amino acids long. This CDR3 reads CASSSLNAGELFF. The CDR3 DNA follows: TGTGCCAGCAGCTCCCTGAACGCCGGGGAGCTGTTTTTT.

V and J are TRBV5-1 and TRBJ1-6; tentatively, D is TRBD1 (6 bases). V gave up 5 bases and J gave up 3 bases, with 15 bases separating them. This CDR3 is built from 16 residues. Looked up from germline, CDR1 is SGHRS and CDR2 is YFSETQ. The CDR3 region is CASRAGGNNYNSPLHF. CDR3 bases: TGCGCCAGCAGAGCGGGGGGCAACAACTATAATTCACCCCTCCACTTT.

Comment on this clone: Within the sample, other DNA sequences also encode this same CDR3. CDR3 nucleotides: TGCAGCGTTCGCGTGGCTAGCACAGATACGCAGTATTTT. It codes for CSVRVASTDTQYF. This rearrangement joins TRBV29-1 to TRBJ2-3; D gene ambiguous. V was cut by 5 bases and J by 0 bases, with 9 bases left in between. The germline CDR1 and CDR2 sequences are SQVTM and ANQGSEA. The CDR3 runs to 13 residues.

Concerning this clone itself: The same CDR3 can be traced to other DNA sequences in this sample. The chain links TRBV7-2 to TRBJ1-4, with a tentative D call TRBD1 (6 bases). The germline V and J ends were trimmed by 1 base and 11 bases, with 11 bases remaining between them. Per germline, CDR1 SGHTA and CDR2 FQGNSA. The CDR3 is made up of 13 amino acids. This chain's CDR3 is CASSLEGGRKLFF. CDR3 sequence (DNA): TGTGCCAGCAGCTTAGAGGGGGGGCGCAAACTGTTTTTT.

This clone was seen once. The rearrangement joins TRBV6-4 to TRBJ2-7, with TRBD1 matching over 8 bases. The CDR3 loop spans 14 amino acids. V lost 4 bases and J lost 6; bases outside the gene matches: 8. The germline gives CDR1 MRHNA, CDR2 SNTAGT. CDR3 amino acids: CASSVRTGSREQYF. For the CDR3, the DNA is TGTGCCAGCAGTGTCCGGACAGGGAGCCGCGAGCAGTACTTC.

CDR3 amino acids: CASSLYTGELFF. Written as DNA, the CDR3 is TGTGCCAGCTCACTCTATACCGGGGAGCTGTTTTTT. The chain uses TRBV18 and TRBJ2-2; the D is unclear. The CDR3 contains 12 residues. The germline CDR1 and CDR2 sequences are KGHSH and LQKENI. V was trimmed by 4 bases and J by 5 bases, leaving 5 bases between them.

The CDR3, as DNA: TGTGCCAGCAGCTTTATTAGACTAGCCGACCCCTACGAGCAGTACTTC. Translation gives CASSFIRLADPYEQYF. The chain couples TRBV13 to TRBJ2-7; TRBD2 matches 7 bases. V lost 3 bases to trimming and J lost 2 bases; unmatched junction nucleotides: 10. Germline V CDR1 and CDR2: PRHDT, FYEKMQ (reference sequence). The CDR3 is made up of 16 amino acids.

The chain joins TRBV14 to TRBJ2-7, with D perhaps matching TRBD1 (5 bases). The CDR3 loop spans 19 amino acids. The V gene's germline CDR1 is SGHDN and CDR2 FVKESK. V lost 4 bases to trimming and J lost 2 bases, with 27 bases between them. CDR3 in amino acids: CASSRMYLGAAGHTYEQYF. In DNA form, the CDR3 reads TGTGCCAGCAGCCGAATGTACCTAGGGGCGGCAGGACATACCTACGAGCAGTACTTC.

Details on this clone: The same CDR3 is also encoded by other DNA sequences in this sample. CDR3 nucleotide sequence: TGTGCCAGCAGCTCGGACCCCACCGGGGAGCTGTTTTTT. Its protein is CASSSDPTGELFF. The chain couples TRBV5-4 to TRBJ2-2; D unresolved. Germline V gives CDR1 SGHNT, CDR2 YYREEE (reference sequence). CDR3 length: 13 residues. V gave up 3 bases and J gave up 4 bases, with 7 bases separating them.

This clone has only one observation. CDR3 amino acids: CASSRSEDRRAGELFF. The CDR3 DNA reads TGCGCCAGCAGCCGGTCCGAGGACAGAAGAGCCGGGGAGCTGTTTTTT. This rearrangement joins TRBV4-3 to TRBJ2-2; weak D call: TRBD1 (6 bases). This CDR3 region has 16 residues. Trimming took off 4 bases at V and 6 bases at J, with 18 bases between the two ends. In germline, CDR1 is LGHNA, CDR2 YSLEER.

The rearrangement links TRBV11-2 to TRBJ1-2; no definite D call. CDR1 and CDR2 (germline): SGHAT, FQNNGV. Trimming took off 5 bases at V and 1 base at J, with 14 bases between the two ends. The CDR3 is 15 amino acids. The CDR3 bases are TGTGCCAGCAGCCCAATAGCGGGTAATAACTATGGCTACACCTTC. Translated: CASSPIAGNNYGYTF.

The CDR3 here is CASSLGRGGPYEQYF. The DNA for the CDR3 is TGTGCCAGCAGCCTAGGCCGCGGGGGTCCCTACGAGCAGTACTTC. The V call is TRBV28, the J call TRBJ2-7; 7 positions match TRBD2. Trimming took 6 bases from V and 2 from J; bases not matched to a gene: 10. Germline V gives CDR1 MDHEN, CDR2 SYDVKM. The CDR3 runs to 15 residues.

As to this clone: This sample includes further DNA sequences coding for the same CDR3. The chain carries TRBV28 and TRBJ2-7, with D unresolved. Germline CDR1 is MDHEN and CDR2 is SYDVKM. V was cut by 8 bases and J by 3 bases, with 8 bases left in between. The length of the CDR3 is 11 residues. The CDR3 nucleotides are TGTGCCAGCTCAAGTGGCTACGAGCAGTACTTC. Its translation is CASSSGYEQYF.

J is TRBJ2-2 and V is TRBV6-6; perhaps TRBD2 as D (5 bases). Trimming removed 2 bases at V and 1 base at J, with 8 bases between. The CDR3 totals 15 residues. From germline, CDR1 is MNHNY and CDR2 SVGAGI (reference sequence). As DNA, the CDR3 is TGTGCCAGCAGTTACGTACGGGGGAACACCGGGGAGCTGTTTTTT. This encodes CASSYVRGNTGELFF.

The V call is TRBV11-2, the J call TRBJ2-3; D ambiguous. This CDR3 comprises 16 residues. V was cut by 5 bases and J by 0 bases, with 15 bases left in between. Germline V lookup: CDR1 SGHAT, CDR2 FQNNGV. The DNA of the CDR3 is TGTGCCAGCAGCACGGGTCGTGAGACGAGCACAGATACGCAGTATTTT. Translating it yields CASSTGRETSTDTQYF.